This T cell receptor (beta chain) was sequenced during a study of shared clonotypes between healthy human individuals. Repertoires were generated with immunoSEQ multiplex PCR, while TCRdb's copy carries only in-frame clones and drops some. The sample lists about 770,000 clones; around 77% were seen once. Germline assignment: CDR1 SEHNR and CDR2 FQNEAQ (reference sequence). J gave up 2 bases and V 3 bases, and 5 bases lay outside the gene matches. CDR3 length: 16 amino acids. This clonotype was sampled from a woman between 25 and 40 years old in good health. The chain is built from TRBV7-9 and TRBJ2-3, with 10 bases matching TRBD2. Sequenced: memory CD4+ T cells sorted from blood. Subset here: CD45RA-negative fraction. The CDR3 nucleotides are TGTGCCAGCAGCTTGGATCTAGCGGGGGTCACAGATACGCAGTATTTT. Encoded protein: CASSLDLAGVTDTQYF. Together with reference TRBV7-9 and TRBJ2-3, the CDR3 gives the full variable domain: DTGVSQNPRHKITKRGQNVTFRCDPISEHNRLYWYRQTLGQGPEFLTYFQNEAQLEKSRLLSDRFSAERPKGSFSTLEIQRTEQGDSAMYLCASSLDLAGVTDTQYFGPGTRLTVL.